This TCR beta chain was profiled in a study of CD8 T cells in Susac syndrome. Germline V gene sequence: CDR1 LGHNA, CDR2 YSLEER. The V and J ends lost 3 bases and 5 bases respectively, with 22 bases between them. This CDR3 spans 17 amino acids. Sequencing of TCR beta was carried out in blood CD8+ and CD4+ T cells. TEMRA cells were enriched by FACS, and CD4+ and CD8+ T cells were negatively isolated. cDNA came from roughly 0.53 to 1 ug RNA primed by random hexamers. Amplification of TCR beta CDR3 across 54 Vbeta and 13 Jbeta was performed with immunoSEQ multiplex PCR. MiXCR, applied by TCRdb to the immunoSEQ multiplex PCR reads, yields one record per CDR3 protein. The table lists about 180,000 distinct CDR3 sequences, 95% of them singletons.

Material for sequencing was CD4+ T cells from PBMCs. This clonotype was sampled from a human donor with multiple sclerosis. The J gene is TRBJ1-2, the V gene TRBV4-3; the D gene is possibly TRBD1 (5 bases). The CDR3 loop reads CASSQGIGTTSLYGYTF. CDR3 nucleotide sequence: TGCGCCAGCAGCCAGGGGATAGGGACGACGAGCTTATATGGCTACACCTTC.